The clone carrying this T cell receptor beta chain was recorded only once. The sample originates from a study of T cell changes during pregnancy in multiple sclerosis. CDR1 is SGHNT and CDR2 is YYREEE in the germline V gene (reference sequence). Trimming took 4 bases from V and 0 from J, leaving 12 bases between them. The CDR3 totals 15 residues. Sequenced by immunoSEQ multiplex PCR; TCRdb stores in-frame clones only, minus some. The sample carries almost 35,000 clones, 85% to 90% recorded once. The receptor comes from a female donor with multiple sclerosis, enrolled in a pregnancy study. The source material was CD8+ T cells from peripheral blood mononuclear cells, sampled after pregnancy. The chain couples TRBV5-4 to TRBJ2-3; D is perhaps TRBD1 (6 bases). The CDR3 spells CASSATGRSTDTQYF. The DNA for the CDR3 is TGTGCCAGCAGCGCGACAGGCCGGAGCACAGATACGCAGTATTTT.